This entry concerns a single T cell receptor beta chain. It lacks a known antigen. There are no base qualities to consult, and no much larger clone falls within one base. In the prospective study, participants were about 18 to 100 years old, resided in fewer than 25 geographic areas of the United States, and were enrolled through a virtual design. Cohort assignment in the prospective study relied on participant-reported clinical history from a screening survey and a study questionnaire. Mobile phlebotomists in the prospective study collected whole blood, serum and a nasopharyngeal or oropharyngeal swab from every participant. Additional blood draws and questionnaires over an approximately 2-month period could optionally be provided by prospective study participants. Before DNA extraction, blood samples from the prospective study were shipped at room temperature or frozen. The sample is drawn from a study of blood T cell repertoires in COVID-19 (dated by TCRdb to 2018 to 2020). In terms of the full investigation: Recovered participants in ImmuneRACE Cohort 3 were defined as having two consecutive negative NP/OP PCR tests, clearance from a healthcare professional, or resolution of symptoms. Samples covering the acute and convalescent phases of COVID-19 were provided by collaborators in the United States, Italy and Spain. The material from the prospective study consisted of cDNA or gDNA derived from T cells, B-cell-depleted T cells, or PBMCs. Deeply sampled blood TCRbeta repertoires from subjects exposed to, actively infected with, or recovered from COVID-19 were included in the dataset. The repertoires were released in a freely available public database intended as a resource for research on the immune response to SARS-CoV-2. The samples were drawn from the first 160 participants of the ongoing ImmuneRACE study and from over a thousand subjects provided by 6 global collaborators. Nearly every sample came with metadata listing a de-identified subject ID, COVID-19 status, age in years and sex. Where HLA class I and class II types were available, the types were taken from metadata supplied by the sample provider, not from assay-based typing. Overall results and qualifications from the work: How much clinical and demographic metadata was included differed by source and by participant, and the metadata was provided uncurated.

TCRbeta CDR3 regions were amplified from genomic DNA using the immunoSEQ Assay, a bias-controlled multiplex PCR. The study's processing was this. The number of nucleated cells in each sample was estimated from the amplification of reference gene primers within the assay. Sequence reads were collapsed and filtered to measure the absolute abundance of every unique TCRbeta CDR3 rearrangement. Productive Simpson clonality was computed per sample as the square root of Simpson's diversity index over productive rearrangements. TCRdb provides this immuneACCESS table in a form limited to in-frame rearrangements. Some clones are lacking; in checked studies, under half of them reflect an unresolved V gene, and why the rest are absent is not known. V and J calls and clone size are copied from that table; D and trimming were computed from the DNA. In all, the sample holds over 200,000 clones, and about 86% of those were seen once. The ten biggest clones cover about 3.1% of the sample.

V is clipped by 5 bases and J by 7 bases, and the sequence between their germline boundaries is 9 bases long. CDR1 SGHVS and CDR2 FQNEAQ were looked up in the germline V gene. The CDR3 runs 12 amino acids, cysteine and phenylalanine included. Solely the CDR3 DNA is kept, with 36 bases framed from the first base. The specimen sequenced was PBMCs or T cells enriched from blood (not recorded which). The clonotype originates from a woman aged 50 to 60 in a cohort exposed to, infected with or recovered from COVID-19 (not recorded which). The rearrangement combines TRBV7-8 with TRBJ2-1, with the D gene not clear enough to name. The nucleotide sequence is TGTGCCAGCAGCACTCGTCAAAATGAGCAGTTCTTC. It specifies CASSTRQNEQFF.